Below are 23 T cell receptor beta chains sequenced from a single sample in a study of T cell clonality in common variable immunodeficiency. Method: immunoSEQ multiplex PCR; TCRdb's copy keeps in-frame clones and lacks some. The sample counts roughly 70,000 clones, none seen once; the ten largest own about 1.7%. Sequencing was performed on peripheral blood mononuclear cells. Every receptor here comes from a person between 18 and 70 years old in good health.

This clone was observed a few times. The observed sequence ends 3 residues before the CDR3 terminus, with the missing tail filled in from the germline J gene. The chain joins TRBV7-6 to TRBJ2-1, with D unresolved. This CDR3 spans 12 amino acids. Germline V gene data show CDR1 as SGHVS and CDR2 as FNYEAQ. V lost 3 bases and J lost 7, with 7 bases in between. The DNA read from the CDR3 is TGTGCCAGCAGCTTGCGTGAAAATGAG. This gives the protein CASSLRENE. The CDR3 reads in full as CASSLRENEQFF.

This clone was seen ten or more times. The CDR3 DNA, read in part, is TGTGCCAGCAGCTCAGACGAGCGGGGGAACAGCAATGAG. It codes for CASSSDERGNSNE. The full CDR3 is CASSSDERGNSNEQFF. This chain links TRBV7-6 with TRBJ2-1; 8 bases line up with TRBD2. Read coverage stops 3 residues before the CDR3 terminus; the germline J gene supplies the remainder. CDR1 is SGHVS and CDR2 is FNYEAQ in the germline V gene. V was clipped by 4 bases and J by 6 bases; unmatched bases: 11. This CDR3 has 16 amino acids.

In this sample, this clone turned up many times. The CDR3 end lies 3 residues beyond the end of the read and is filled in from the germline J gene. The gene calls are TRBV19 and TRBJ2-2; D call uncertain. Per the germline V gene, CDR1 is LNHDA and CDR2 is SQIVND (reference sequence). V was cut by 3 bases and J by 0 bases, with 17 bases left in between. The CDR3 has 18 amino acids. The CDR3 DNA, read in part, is TGTGCCAGTAGTATGCAAGGCCTTGCAGGAACGAACACCGGGGAG. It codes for CASSMQGLAGTNTGE. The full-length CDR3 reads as CASSMQGLAGTNTGELFF.

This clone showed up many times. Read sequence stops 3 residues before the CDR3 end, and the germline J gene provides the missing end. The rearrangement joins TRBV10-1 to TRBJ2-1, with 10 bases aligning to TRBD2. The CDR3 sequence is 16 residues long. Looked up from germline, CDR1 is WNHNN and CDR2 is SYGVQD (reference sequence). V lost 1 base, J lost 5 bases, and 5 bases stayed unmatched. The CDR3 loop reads CASSEYRSGGDNEQFF. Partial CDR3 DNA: TGCGCCAGCAGTGAGTACAGAAGCGGGGGGGACAATGAG.

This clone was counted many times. The CDR3 DNA, read in part, is TGTGCCAGCACGGCTAGCGGGGGGGCCTACAATGAG. It specifies CASTASGGAYNE. The whole CDR3 protein is CASTASGGAYNEQFF. The genes are TRBV2 and TRBJ2-1, with TRBD2 matching over 12 bases. The CDR3 end is not reached by the read, which stops 3 residues before it; the germline J gene fills it in. Unmatched junction bases numbered 3, after V lost 7 bases and J lost 2 bases. This CDR3 is built from 15 residues. The germline V gene has CDR1 SNHLY and CDR2 FYNNEI.

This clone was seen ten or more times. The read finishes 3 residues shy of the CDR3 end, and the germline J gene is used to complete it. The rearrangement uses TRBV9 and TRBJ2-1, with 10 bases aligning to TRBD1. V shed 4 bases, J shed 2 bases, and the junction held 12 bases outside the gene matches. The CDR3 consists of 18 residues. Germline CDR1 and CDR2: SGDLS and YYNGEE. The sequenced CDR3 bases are TGTGCCAGCAGCCCGACGGACAGGGGGTCCCCTACCTACAATGAG. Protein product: CASSPTDRGSPTYNE. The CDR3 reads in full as CASSPTDRGSPTYNEQFF.

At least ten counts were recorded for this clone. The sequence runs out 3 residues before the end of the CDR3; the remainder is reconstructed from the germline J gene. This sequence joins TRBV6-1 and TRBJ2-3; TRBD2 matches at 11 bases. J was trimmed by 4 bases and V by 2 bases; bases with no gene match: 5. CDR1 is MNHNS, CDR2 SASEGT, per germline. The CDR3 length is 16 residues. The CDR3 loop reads CASSERLAGRADTQYF. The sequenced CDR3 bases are TGTGCCAGCAGTGAACGACTAGCGGGGAGGGCAGATACG.

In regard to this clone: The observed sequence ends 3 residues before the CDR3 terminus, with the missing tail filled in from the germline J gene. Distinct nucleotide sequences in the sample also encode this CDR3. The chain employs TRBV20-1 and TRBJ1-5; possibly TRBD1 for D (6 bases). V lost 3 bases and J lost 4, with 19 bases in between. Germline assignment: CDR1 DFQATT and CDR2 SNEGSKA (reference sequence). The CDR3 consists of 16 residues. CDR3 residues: CSASLPGQGRNQPQHF. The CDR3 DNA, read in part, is TGCAGTGCTAGTCTACCGGGACAAGGAAGGAATCAGCCC.

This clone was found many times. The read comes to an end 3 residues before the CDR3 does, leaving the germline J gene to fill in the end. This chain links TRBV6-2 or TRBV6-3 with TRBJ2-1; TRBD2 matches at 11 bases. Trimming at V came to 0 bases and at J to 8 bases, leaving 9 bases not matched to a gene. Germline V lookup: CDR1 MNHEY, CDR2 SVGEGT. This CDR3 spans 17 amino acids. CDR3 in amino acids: CASSYSIAGGPLDEQFF. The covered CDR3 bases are TGTGCCAGCAGTTACTCGATAGCGGGAGGGCCGCTGGATGAG.

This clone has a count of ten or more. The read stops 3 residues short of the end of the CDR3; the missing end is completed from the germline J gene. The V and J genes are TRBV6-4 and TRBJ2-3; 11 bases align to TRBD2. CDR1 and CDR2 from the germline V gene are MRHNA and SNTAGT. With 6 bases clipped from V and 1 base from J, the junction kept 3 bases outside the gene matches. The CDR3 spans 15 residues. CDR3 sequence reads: CASSLLAGGTDTQYF. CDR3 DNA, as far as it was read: TGTGCCAGCAGCCTACTAGCGGGAGGCACAGATACG.

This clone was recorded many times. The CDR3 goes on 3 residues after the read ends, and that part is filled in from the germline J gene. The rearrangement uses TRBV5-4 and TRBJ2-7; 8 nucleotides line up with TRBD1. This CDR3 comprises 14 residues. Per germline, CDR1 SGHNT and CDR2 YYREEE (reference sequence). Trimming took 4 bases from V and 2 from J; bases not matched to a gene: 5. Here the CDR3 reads CASSHGTGAYEQYF. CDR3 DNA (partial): TGTGCCAGCAGCCACGGGACAGGAGCCTACGAG.

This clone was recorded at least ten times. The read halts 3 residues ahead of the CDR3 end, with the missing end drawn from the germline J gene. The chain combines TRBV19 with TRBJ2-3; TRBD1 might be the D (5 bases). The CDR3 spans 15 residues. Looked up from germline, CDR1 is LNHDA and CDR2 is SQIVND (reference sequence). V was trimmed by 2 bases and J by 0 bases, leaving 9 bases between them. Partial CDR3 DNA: TGTGCCAGTAGTATAAGGGGTATCAGCACAGATACG. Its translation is CASSIRGISTDT. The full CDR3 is CASSIRGISTDTQYF.

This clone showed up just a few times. CDR3 DNA, as far as it was read: TGCGCCAGCAGCGTCCGGGACTGGGGGGATACG. It encodes CASSVRDWGDT. The whole CDR3 region reads CASSVRDWGDTQYF. The rearrangement uses TRBV5-1 and TRBJ2-3; D may be TRBD2 (6 bases). The read ends 3 residues before the CDR3 terminus; that terminus is restored from the germline J gene. V was shortened by 4 bases and J by 6 bases, with 15 bases between the two germline ends. The CDR3 spans 14 residues. Germline CDR1 reads SGHRS; CDR2 reads YFSETQ. The complete variable domain, with remaining parts taken from reference TRBV5-1 and TRBJ2-3, reads KAGVTQTPRYLIKTRGQQVTLSCSPISGHRSVSWYQQTPGQGLQFLFEYFSETQRNKGNFPGRFSGRQFSNSRSEMNVSTLELGDSALYLCASSVRDWGDTQYFGPGTRLTVL.

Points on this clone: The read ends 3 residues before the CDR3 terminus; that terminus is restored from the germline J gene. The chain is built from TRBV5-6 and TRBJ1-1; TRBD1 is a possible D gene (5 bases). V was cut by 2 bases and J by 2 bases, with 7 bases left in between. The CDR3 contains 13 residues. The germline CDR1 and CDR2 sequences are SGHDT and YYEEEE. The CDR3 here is CASSLGHNTEAFF. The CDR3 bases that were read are TGTGCCAGCAGCTTAGGACACAACACTGAA. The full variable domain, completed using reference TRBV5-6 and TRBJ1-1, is DAGVTQSPTHLIKTRGQQVTLRCSPKSGHDTVSWYQQALGQGPQFIFQYYEEEERQRGNFPDRFSGHQFPNYSSELNVNALLLGDSALYLCASSLGHNTEAFFGQGTRLTVV.

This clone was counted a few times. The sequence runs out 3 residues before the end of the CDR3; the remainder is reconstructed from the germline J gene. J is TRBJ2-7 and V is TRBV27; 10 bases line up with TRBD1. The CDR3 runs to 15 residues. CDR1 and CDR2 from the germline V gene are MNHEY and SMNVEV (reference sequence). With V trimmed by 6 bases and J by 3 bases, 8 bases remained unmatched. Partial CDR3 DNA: TGTGCCAGCAGCATCCGGGACAGGGGTTTCTACGAG. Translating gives CASSIRDRGFYE. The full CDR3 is CASSIRDRGFYEQYF.

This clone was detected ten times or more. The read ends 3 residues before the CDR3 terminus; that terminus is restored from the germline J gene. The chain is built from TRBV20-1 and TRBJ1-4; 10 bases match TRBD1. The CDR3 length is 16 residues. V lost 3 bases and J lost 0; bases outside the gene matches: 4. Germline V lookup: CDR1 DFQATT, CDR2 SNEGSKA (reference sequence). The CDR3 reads CSARGTGDSTNEKLFF. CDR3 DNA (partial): TGCAGTGCTAGGGGGACAGGGGACTCAACTAATGAAAAA.

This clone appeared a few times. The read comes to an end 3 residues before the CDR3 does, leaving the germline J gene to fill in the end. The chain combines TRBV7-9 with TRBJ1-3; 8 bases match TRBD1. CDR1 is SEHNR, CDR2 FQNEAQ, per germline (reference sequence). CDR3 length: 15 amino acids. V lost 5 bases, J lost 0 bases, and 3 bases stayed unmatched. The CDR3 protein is CASSPTGGSGNTIYF. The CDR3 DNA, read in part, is TGTGCCAGCAGCCCTACAGGGGGCTCTGGAAACACC.

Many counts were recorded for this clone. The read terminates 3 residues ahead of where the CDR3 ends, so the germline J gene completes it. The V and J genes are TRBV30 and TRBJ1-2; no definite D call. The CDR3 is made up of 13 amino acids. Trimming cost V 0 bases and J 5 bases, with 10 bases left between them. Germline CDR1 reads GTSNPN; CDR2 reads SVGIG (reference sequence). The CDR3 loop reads CAWSVPLPYGYTF. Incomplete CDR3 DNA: TGTGCCTGGAGTGTACCACTGCCGTATGGC.

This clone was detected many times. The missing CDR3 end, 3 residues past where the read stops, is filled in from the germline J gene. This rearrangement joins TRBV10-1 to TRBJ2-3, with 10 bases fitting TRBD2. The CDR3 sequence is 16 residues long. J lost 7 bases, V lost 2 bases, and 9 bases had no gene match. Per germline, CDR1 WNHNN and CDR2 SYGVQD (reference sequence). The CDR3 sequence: CASSERAGGPPNTQYF. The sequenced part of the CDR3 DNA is TGCGCCAGCAGTGAGCGAGCGGGGGGGCCCCCAAATACG.

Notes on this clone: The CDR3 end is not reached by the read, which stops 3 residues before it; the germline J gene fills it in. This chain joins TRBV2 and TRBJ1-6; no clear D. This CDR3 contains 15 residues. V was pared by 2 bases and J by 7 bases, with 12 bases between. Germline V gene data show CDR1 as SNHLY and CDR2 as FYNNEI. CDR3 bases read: TGTGCCAGCAGTGAAATTAGGGTCCAAAATTCACCC. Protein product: CASSEIRVQNSP. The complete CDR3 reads CASSEIRVQNSPLHF.

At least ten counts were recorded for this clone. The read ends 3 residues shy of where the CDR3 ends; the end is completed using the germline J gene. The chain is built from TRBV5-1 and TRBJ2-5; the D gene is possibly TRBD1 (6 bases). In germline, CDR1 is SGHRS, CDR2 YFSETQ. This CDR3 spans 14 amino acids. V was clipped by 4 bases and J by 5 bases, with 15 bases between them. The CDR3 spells CASSRGGPLETQYF. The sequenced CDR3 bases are TGCGCCAGCAGCCGTGGGGGCCCTTTGGAGACC.

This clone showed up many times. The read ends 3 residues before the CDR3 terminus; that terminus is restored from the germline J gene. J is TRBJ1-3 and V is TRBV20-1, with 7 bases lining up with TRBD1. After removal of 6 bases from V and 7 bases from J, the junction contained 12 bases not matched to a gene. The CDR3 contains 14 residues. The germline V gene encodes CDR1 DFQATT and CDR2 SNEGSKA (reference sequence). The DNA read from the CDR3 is TGCAGTGCCCTTTCTCAGACAGGGTCGAACACC. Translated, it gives CSALSQTGSNT. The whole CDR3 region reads CSALSQTGSNTIYF.

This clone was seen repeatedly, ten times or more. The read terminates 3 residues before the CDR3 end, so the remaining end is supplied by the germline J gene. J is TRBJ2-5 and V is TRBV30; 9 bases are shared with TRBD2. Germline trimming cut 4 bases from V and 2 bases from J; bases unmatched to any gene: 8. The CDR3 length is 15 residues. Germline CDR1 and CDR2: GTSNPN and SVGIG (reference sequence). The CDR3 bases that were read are TGTGCCTGGACGGAGGCTAGCGGGGCACAAGAGACC. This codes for CAWTEASGAQET. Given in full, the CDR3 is CAWTEASGAQETQYF. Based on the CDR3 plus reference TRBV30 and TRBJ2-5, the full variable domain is SQTIHQWPATLVQPVGSPLSLECTVEGTSNPNLYWYRQAAGRGLQLLFYSVGIGQISSEVPQNLSASRPQDRQFILSSKKLLLSDSGFYLCAWTEASGAQETQYFGPGTRLLVL.